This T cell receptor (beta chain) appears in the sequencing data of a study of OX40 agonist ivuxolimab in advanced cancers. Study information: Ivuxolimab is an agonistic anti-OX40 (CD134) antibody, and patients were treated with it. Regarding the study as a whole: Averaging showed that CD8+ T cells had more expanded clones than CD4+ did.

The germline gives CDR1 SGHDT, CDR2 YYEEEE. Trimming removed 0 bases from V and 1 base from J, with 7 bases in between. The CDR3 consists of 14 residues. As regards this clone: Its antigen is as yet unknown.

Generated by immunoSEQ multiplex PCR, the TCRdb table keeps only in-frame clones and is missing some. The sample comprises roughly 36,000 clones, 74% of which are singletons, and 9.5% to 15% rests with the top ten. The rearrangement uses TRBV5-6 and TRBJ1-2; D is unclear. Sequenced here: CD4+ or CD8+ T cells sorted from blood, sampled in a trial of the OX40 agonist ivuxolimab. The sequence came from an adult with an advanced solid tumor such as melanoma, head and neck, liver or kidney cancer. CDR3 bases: TGTGCCAGCAGCTTGGGGAACCTTAACTATGGCTACACCTTC. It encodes CASSLGNLNYGYTF.